What follows is one T cell receptor (beta chain) and its context. This clone was observed a handful of times. What this receptor recognizes is not known. Per-base qualities were not stored, and no clone one base away is much larger. The cohort comprised 670 or so healthy bone marrow donors. Cohort members were all nominally healthy when sampled, although unrecorded immune exposures were likely present. The donor tested CMV seropositive, placing the donor among the 290 or so seropositive members of the cohort. A peripheral blood sample was collected from each donor, and TCR beta sequencing was performed on peripheral blood mononuclear cells. The Qiagen DNeasy Blood Extraction Kit was used to extract genomic DNA from the blood cell samples. The library was built by means of the immunoSEQ multiplex PCR assay. The multiplex PCR relied on a mix of 60 forward primers for TCR Vbeta segments and 13 reverse primers for TCR Jbeta segments. The CDR3 region of rearranged TCR beta genes was amplified from genomic DNA with a multiplex PCR assay. Amplified TCR beta libraries were sequenced as 87-base-pair reads on the Illumina HiSeq System. In the original analysis: In a later analysis, tens of millions of unique TCR beta chains were counted across the 666 repertoires, and about 10 million of these chains were shared by at least two donors. To remove PCR and sequencing errors, raw reads were error-corrected and collapsed into unique sequences using a nearest-neighbor algorithm that merged closely related sequences. V, D and J gene segments were assigned by aligning CDR3 sequences to IMGT reference sequences. For a sequence to be retained, a match of at least six nucleotides to both a V gene segment and a J gene segment was required. A rearrangement was called productive if the CDR3 had no stop codons and remained in frame with V and J, and every other rearrangement was called non-productive. Following IMGT convention, CDR3 was defined as the stretch from the second conserved V-encoded cysteine to the conserved J-encoded phenylalanine. In an earlier analysis of approximately 500 of the donors, sequences lacking an unambiguous match to a single V gene segment were excluded. An earlier analysis of several hundred of the donors called V segments functional above 56.7% productive rearrangements and segregating when the between-donor standard deviation exceeded 5%. A statistical classification framework was built for diagnosing cytomegalovirus status from the catalog of TCR beta chain sequences. In a later analysis, V and J genes were assigned by comparing TCR nucleotide sequences against IMGT/GENE-DB human TR gene sequences. In a later analysis, CDR3 sequences and most-parsimonious VDJ recombination scenarios were assigned using the TCRdist pipeline. In a later analysis, every TCR beta chain was defined by the combination of its CDR3 amino acid sequence and its V-gene family, and reads without a unique V-gene family were dropped. A later analysis removed roughly 590 highly shared, low-generation-probability nucleotide sequences to deal with suspected cross-contamination and a sequencing artifact. For each public chain, a later analysis derived a clonal expansion index from normalized ranks of inferred template counts within each repertoire. Generation probabilities in a later analysis came from a VDJ recombination model fitted to out-of-frame rearrangements, and those results were checked against IGoR. A later analysis scored TCR-TCR, TCR-HLA and TCR-CMV co-occurrence with hypergeometric tests, applying a repertoire-size bias correction to TCR pairs. To estimate false discovery rates, a later analysis permuted the HLA or CMV assignments 20 times. A later analysis grouped co-occurring TCRs with DBSCAN, adding TCRdist sequence similarity when clustering within HLA-allele-positive subsets. Repertoires with fewer than 30,000 or more than 120,000 public chains were left out of co-occurrence clustering, as were five repertoires with anomalous nucleotide sharing. TCRdb took this table from immuneACCESS and kept in-frame rearrangements with V and J called. Such tables lack part of the clones; where checked against another copy, unresolved V genes explain under half of the gap, and the rest is unexplained. The DNA gave D and trimming, while V, J and clone size come from that table. In this sample the table shows about 150,000 clones, 72% of which occur a single time. The leading ten clones occupy approximately 4.2% of the sample.

The data were taken from a study of cytomegalovirus exposure and HLA in healthy donors (dated by TCRdb to the late 2010s). Some background on the complete study: In an earlier analysis of roughly 590 of the donors, around 290 Gb of sequence data and 117 million unique TCR beta sequences from approximately 180 million T cells were reported. About 310 gigabases of sequencing data and 78 million or so unique TCR sequences were included in an early release covering roughly 700 HLA-typed donors. Of the roughly 400 genotyped donors, roughly 85% fell in the genetic ancestry cluster associated with self-reported Caucasian donors. The study aimed to test whether cataloging public T cell receptors could reveal signatures of past pathogen exposure. The T cell repertoires of some 670 subjects were profiled by immunosequencing and related to cytomegalovirus serostatus. A separate validation cohort of 100 to 150 different subjects was used in addition to the approximately 700-subject first cohort. To predict cytomegalovirus infection status, the study combined high-throughput TCR immunosequencing, statistical association of individual TCRs with disease status, and machine learning. A later analysis re-examined previously published TCR beta repertoires from 600 to 700 donors and added high-resolution HLA genotyping to investigate patterns of TCR occurrence. In the later analysis, no new phenotypic data were used to find candidate immune exposures; instead, reliance was placed on TCR beta sequences and their occurrence across donors. To decide whether each TCR beta V gene segment behaved as functional or pseudogenic, an earlier analysis of approximately 620 of the donors relied on high-throughput TCR beta sequencing. Donor age, sex, ethnicity and CMV serostatus were compiled alongside the repertoire data. A later genetic analysis used genome-wide SNP genotypes for about 65% of the 666 donors, treating that subset as a discovery cohort. All discovery cohort repertoires had been generated using a single sequencing platform. Both class I and class II loci were covered by HLA typing, at four-digit resolution. Typing coverage differed by locus: A, B, C, DRB1 and DQB1 were typed in roughly 629-630 donors, DQA1 in 500 to 550, DPA1 in approximately 610, and DPB1 in approximately 450. Because of strong linkage in the cohort, five DR-DQ haplotypes were treated as single units for association and clustering. Among around 400 genotyped donors of the cohort, an average of about 220,000 unique TCR beta nucleotide sequences was sequenced per donor, of which about 18% were non-productive. General conclusions and limits of the study: The classifier was reported to diagnose cytomegalovirus status with high specificity and sensitivity in both the original and validation cohorts. Specific HLA alleles were associated with roughly 17,000 TCR beta sequences at a false discovery rate of 0.05 in a later analysis. Linkage disequilibrium might explain the correlated functional status among segregating V segments, but an unknown experimental factor could not be ruled out. A further reported finding was that TCR beta sequences accurately predicted the HLA-A and HLA-B alleles for most subjects in the first cohort. According to a later analysis, most CMV-associated TCR beta chains appeared to be HLA-restricted, and the HLA associations seemed to be driven largely by CMV exposure. Sequencing depth was assumed to be roughly uniform across donors in the presence/absence analyses, though that assumption may not hold. The study listed approximately 150 TCR beta chains as associated with cytomegalovirus. V-gene and J-gene trimming of TCR beta chains was associated with a missense DCLRE1C variant in a later genetic analysis, and the association was replicated in an independent cohort. The authors suggested that the approach could potentially be extended to other disease states and immunological phenotypes. Because HLA typing was unavailable for some donors at each locus, only the typed subset was used in association tests. Because the 87-base-pair reads could not distinguish some IMGT-functional V segments, including TRBV6-2 and TRBV6-3, those segments were excluded. Strong co-occurrence of HLA alleles, especially DR and DQ, made assigning TCR associations to individual alleles difficult. According to a later genetic analysis, donors in an Asian-associated ancestry cluster had fewer N-insertions in productive TCRs than the roughly 660-donor mean. The earlier analysis of fewer than 750 of the donors excluded some 16 rarely observed V segments, including chromosome 9 orphons, because counts were too low. The cohort was sequenced for TCR beta chains only, and without alpha or paired-chain data the features that could be detected were limited. Immune exposure information for the cohort was limited to CMV serostatus. Several of the top co-occurrence clusters appeared to be linked to parvovirus B19, influenza, CMV and Epstein-Barr virus, according to a later analysis. Three of the identified cytomegalovirus-associated TCR beta chains were confirmed in vitro to be specific for cytomegalovirus antigens. In a later analysis, HLA-associated TCR beta chains were found to be more clonally expanded and to have lower generation probabilities than equally common non-associated chains. Most TCR sequences were observed very rarely across donors, whereas some public TCRs were present in many individuals. In a later analysis, the rate of TCR association differed among HLA loci, with DRB1 alleles having the most associated TCRs and HLA-C alleles having the fewest. Broadly in line with IMGT annotations, most TCR beta V segments showed up in productive rearrangements about 87% or about 30% of the time in an earlier analysis of under 700 of the donors. A cluster of highly shared sequence variants was judged likely to represent a technical artifact of the sequencing pipeline.

CDR1 and CDR2 are read off the germline V gene as SNHLY and FYNNEI. Reading from cysteine to phenylalanine, the CDR3 counts 13 amino acids. The only DNA kept is the CDR3, 39 bases in frame from the first base. V is pared back by 7 bases and J by 0 bases, with 9 bases lying between the germline termini. This chain joins TRBV2 to TRBJ1-1; the D gene is perhaps TRBD1, on 6 matching bases. This TCR was sampled from a man aged 45-65 years in good health and CMV-seropositive. Material for sequencing was PBMCs. The CDR3 region has the sequence CASTGQMNTEAFF. The DNA sequence is given as TGTGCCAGCACCGGACAGATGAACACTGAAGCTTTCTTT. Outside the CDR3, residues come from the reference TRBV2 and TRBJ1-1 proteins, so the full variable domain is: EPEVTQTPSHQVTQMGQEVILRCVPISNHLYFYWYRQILGQKVEFLVSFYNNEISEKSEIFDDQFSVERPDGSNFTLKIRSTKLEDSAMYFCASTGQMNTEAFFGQGTRLTVV.